This section outlines one T cell receptor (beta chain) sequence together with its context. The record originates from a study of blood T cell repertoires in COVID-19. V dropped 3 bases and J dropped 3 bases, with 6 bases sitting between them. The CDR3 loop spans 12 amino acids. Germline V gene lookup returns CDR1 SGDLS and CDR2 YYNGEE. Profiled with immunoSEQ multiplex PCR; TCRdb holds only in-frame clones, not every one. Here the sample spans around 100,000 clones, less than 95% being singletons. The sequenced sample was peripheral blood. This sequence joins TRBV9 and TRBJ1-2; tentative D call: TRBD1 (6 bases). This clonotype originated in a man aged 45 to 65 with acute or convalescent COVID-19. In DNA, the CDR3 is TGTGCCAGCAGCGACAGGGACTATGGCTACACCTTC. Protein sequence: CASSDRDYGYTF.